A selection of T cell receptor beta chains follows, all from one sample in a study. A single record per CDR3 protein comes from TCRdb applying MiXCR to the 5' RACE reads. Among some 8,000 distinct CDR3 sequences listed, around 50% were seen once. The sample was memory CD4+ T cells sorted from a lymph node. The receptors were sampled from a female donor with breast cancer. Both conserved end residues are part of each CDR3. The order of the fields is CDR3 DNA, CDR3 protein, J gene, D gene, V gene, clone size. D genes are given only for firm matches. Rows may omit the clone size; those that give it use once, few, many or a size class.

TGCAGTGCCAGGAGGTACCAAGAGACCCAGTACTTC,CSARRYQETQYF,TRBJ2-5,NA,TRBV20-1,once
TGCGCCAGCAGCCAACAAACAGGGTGGGATACGCAGTATTTT,CASSQQTGWDTQYF,TRBJ2-3,NA,TRBV5-1,NA
TGTGCCAGCAGTTACTCAGGACCTCTTCGTCGGCCCTATAATTCACCCCTCCACTTT,CASSYSGPLRRPYNSPLHF,TRBJ1-6,NA,TRBV6-5,few
TGCAGTGCGGACCTAGCGGGAGGGCCCTCAGATACGCAGTATTTT,CSADLAGGPSDTQYF,TRBJ2-3,TRBD2,TRBV20-1,few
TGTGCCAGCAGCCCGTCCGCAGGGAACTATGGCTACACCTTC,CASSPSAGNYGYTF,TRBJ1-2,NA,TRBV12-3/TRBV12-4,NA
TGTGCCTGGAGTGTACGGGGCAAAGAGACCCAGTACTTC,CAWSVRGKETQYF,TRBJ2-5,NA,TRBV30,few
TGTGCCAGCAGCCAAGAAAGGCGACACCCGAACACTGAAGCTTTCTTT,CASSQERRHPNTEAFF,TRBJ1-1,NA,TRBV3-1,NA
TGCAGTGCTAGATTAACAGGGGAAGAAAAACTGTTTTTT,CSARLTGEEKLFF,TRBJ1-4,TRBD1,TRBV20-1,few
TGCAGTGCTAGAGTACTAGCGGGGGGCCACCTTTACAGCACAGATACGCAGTATTTT,CSARVLAGGHLYSTDTQYF,TRBJ2-3,TRBD2,TRBV20-1,NA
TGTGCCAGCAGCTTAGAGGGCTTTGGCACGTCCTACGAGCAGTACTTC,CASSLEGFGTSYEQYF,TRBJ2-7,NA,TRBV11-2,few
TGCAGCGCCACAGGGATTGAAGCTTTCTTT,CSATGIEAFF,TRBJ1-1,NA,TRBV29-1,few
TGTGCCAGCAGCTTCGACCGGCTTGAAGATACGCAGTATTTT,CASSFDRLEDTQYF,TRBJ2-3,NA,TRBV9,NA
TGTGCCAGCAGCTCGCTAGCGGGAGTGGGCCAAGAGACCCAGTACTTC,CASSSLAGVGQETQYF,TRBJ2-5,TRBD2,TRBV5-4,NA
TGCAGTGCTAGAGAGTCGGGTGGAAACACCATATATTTT,CSARESGGNTIYF,TRBJ1-3,NA,TRBV20-1,few
TGTGCCAGCAGTTACCAGGACCCCACAGATACGCAGTATTTT,CASSYQDPTDTQYF,TRBJ2-3,NA,TRBV6-2/TRBV6-3,NA
TGTGCCAGCAGCACCTATGAGCAGTTCTTC,CASSTYEQFF,TRBJ2-1,NA,TRBV7-9,few
TGTGCCAGTATGCTTTGGCCGACAGGGGGAAATGAAGCTTTCTTT,CASMLWPTGGNEAFF,TRBJ1-1,TRBD1,TRBV19,NA
TGCGCCAGCAGCCAACAGGGATGGGAGACCCAGTACTTC,CASSQQGWETQYF,TRBJ2-5,NA,TRBV5-1,NA
TGTGCCAGCAGTTACCTTGAAGGCGAAAAACTGTTTTTT,CASSYLEGEKLFF,TRBJ1-4,NA,TRBV6-2/TRBV6-3,NA
TGCGCCAGCGATCAGACAGGGCCGGGCTCTGGAACTAATGAAAAACTGTTTTTT,CASDQTGPGSGTNEKLFF,TRBJ1-4,TRBD1,TRBV4-3,NA
TGTGCCAGCAGCCGAACTAGCGGGAGACGTGAGCAGTTCTTC,CASSRTSGRREQFF,TRBJ2-1,TRBD2,TRBV12-3/TRBV12-4,few
TGTGCCAGCACCCCGGACGGAGACTATGGCTACACCTTC,CASTPDGDYGYTF,TRBJ1-2,NA,TRBV7-9,NA
TGTGCCAGCTCACCCGCGGGACAGGGGTGGAACGAGCAGTACTTC,CASSPAGQGWNEQYF,TRBJ2-7,TRBD1,TRBV18,few
TGTGCCACCAGGGACAGACGGGAGGAAAAACGGTGTTTT,CATRDRREEKRCF,TRBJ1-4,TRBD1,TRBV10-3,NA
TGTGCCAGCCGGAGGGGGGCAGGCACTGAAGCTTTCTTT,CASRRGAGTEAFF,TRBJ1-1,NA,TRBV7-8,few
TGTGCCAGCACCACTAAAGAACGCTACACCTTC,CASTTKERYTF,TRBJ1-2,NA,TRBV7-2,NA
TGTGCCAGCAGCTTGGACGAAAATAACTATGGCTACACCTTC,CASSLDENNYGYTF,TRBJ1-2,NA,TRBV7-2,few
TGCGCCAGCAGCTTACAGGGTGTGAATTCACCCCTCCACTTT,CASSLQGVNSPLHF,TRBJ1-6,NA,TRBV5-1,NA
TGCGCCAGCAGCTTGGTTGGGGAGTCCCAAGAGACCCAGTACTTC,CASSLVGESQETQYF,TRBJ2-5,NA,TRBV5-1,few
TGTGCCAGCTGCCGGACTAGCGGGAACTCCTACGAGCAGTACTTC,CASCRTSGNSYEQYF,TRBJ2-7,TRBD2,TRBV12-3/TRBV12-4,few
TGTGCCACCAGCAGAGTAGGGGAAGAGACCCAATACTTC,CATSRVGEETQYF,TRBJ2-5,NA,TRBV15,NA
TGTGCCACGCTAGGGGATGCAACTAATGAAAAACTGTTTTTT,CATLGDATNEKLFF,TRBJ1-4,NA,TRBV28,NA
TGTGCCAGCAGCTTATACAGGAACAACTATGGCTACACCTTC,CASSLYRNNYGYTF,TRBJ1-2,NA,TRBV12-3/TRBV12-4,NA
TGTGCCAGCTCAAACAGCCTATCTGAAAAACTGTTTTTT,CASSNSLSEKLFF,TRBJ1-4,NA,TRBV12-3/TRBV12-4,NA
TGTGCCAGCACCTTACGTAGGGGAGGGGAGACCCAGTACTTC,CASTLRRGGETQYF,TRBJ2-5,TRBD2,TRBV6-2/TRBV6-3,medium-sized
TGTGCCAGCGGACCCGGGACAGGGTACGGCTATGGCTACACCTTC,CASGPGTGYGYGYTF,TRBJ1-2,TRBD1,TRBV11-2,few
TGCGCCAGCAGCTTCGACAGGGCTATTCGTGTGAGCACTGAAGCTTTCTTT,CASSFDRAIRVSTEAFF,TRBJ1-1,TRBD1,TRBV5-1,NA
TGCAGTGCTTTCACGGGACAGGCTGCCCTAGAGACCCAGTACTTC,CSAFTGQAALETQYF,TRBJ2-5,TRBD1,TRBV20-1,NA
TGTGCCATCAGTGACGGGGGGGGGTATGAGCAGTTCTTC,CAISDGGGYEQFF,TRBJ2-1,TRBD2,TRBV10-3,NA
TGTGCCAGGCGGCAGCGGGGGCCTGGAGGGACCCAGTACTTC,CARRQRGPGGTQYF,TRBJ2-5,TRBD2,TRBV7-7,NA
TGCAGTGCTAGAGATTTGTCCTACTCCTACGAGCAGTACTTC,CSARDLSYSYEQYF,TRBJ2-7,NA,TRBV20-1,NA
TGTGCCAGCTCACCCCGAAGACAGGGATGGAGCTCACCCCTCCACTTT,CASSPRRQGWSSPLHF,TRBJ1-6,TRBD1,TRBV18,NA
TGTGCCAGCAGTTCACGTTCCCCTCTCTCCTATGGCTACACCTTC,CASSSRSPLSYGYTF,TRBJ1-2,NA,TRBV6-2/TRBV6-3,NA
TGTGCCAGCAGCCCTGGGCCCGACTCTGGAAACACCATATATTTT,CASSPGPDSGNTIYF,TRBJ1-3,NA,TRBV7-9,NA
TGTGCCAGCAGTTCCCCCCTCTCTGGAAACACCATATATTTT,CASSSPLSGNTIYF,TRBJ1-3,NA,TRBV28,NA
TGTGCCAGCAGCGTAGAGTCAGTGGGAACCGAGCAGTACTTC,CASSVESVGTEQYF,TRBJ2-7,NA,TRBV9,NA
TGCAGTGCCATACTAGCGGACACACCGTGGGATGAGCAGTTCTTC,CSAILADTPWDEQFF,TRBJ2-1,TRBD2,TRBV20-1,few
TGTGCCAGCAGTTTGTGGGGCCGGATCGAAAAACTGTTTTTT,CASSLWGRIEKLFF,TRBJ1-4,NA,TRBV28,NA
TGCGCCAGCAGCTTGGGGGGGACTAGCGGGGACCAAGAGACCCAGTACTTC,CASSLGGTSGDQETQYF,TRBJ2-5,TRBD2,TRBV5-1,NA
TGCGCCAGCAGCCAATTAGGCGGGGGGGCGAGGAATGAGCAGTTCTTC,CASSQLGGGARNEQFF,TRBJ2-1,TRBD2,TRBV4-1,few
TGTGCCAGCAGTAAAGGGGGACAGGGTGACACCGGGGAGCTGTTTTTT,CASSKGGQGDTGELFF,TRBJ2-2,TRBD1,TRBV5-4,NA
TGTGCCAGCAGCCGGACATACCTAGCGGTGTCGAACACCGGGGAGCTGTTTTTT,CASSRTYLAVSNTGELFF,TRBJ2-2,TRBD2,TRBV5-5,NA
TGTGCCAGCAGCCAAGAGCTTGCCGGGGAGCTGTTTTTT,CASSQELAGELFF,TRBJ2-2,NA,TRBV4-2,few
TGTGCCAGCGGGGAGACAGGGGGCGCCTTCTATGGCTACACCTTC,CASGETGGAFYGYTF,TRBJ1-2,TRBD1,TRBV28,NA
TGCGCCAGCAGCCAAGATCTCCGCTCATACAATCAGCCCCAGCATTTT,CASSQDLRSYNQPQHF,TRBJ1-5,NA,TRBV4-1,NA
TGTGCCAGCAGAACACGCCCGGGTGGGACAGCCTACGAGCAGTACTTC,CASRTRPGGTAYEQYF,TRBJ2-7,TRBD1,TRBV2,NA
TGTGCCAGCAGCTTGAGTTCCCCCACGGGACTTAACTACAATGAGCAGTTCTTC,CASSLSSPTGLNYNEQFF,TRBJ2-1,NA,TRBV7-6,NA
TGCGCCAGCAGCTCCGGAGAGAATGAGCAGTACTTC,CASSSGENEQYF,TRBJ2-7,NA,TRBV5-1,large
TGTGCCAGCAGCAACAGGGCCCACGAGCAGTACTTC,CASSNRAHEQYF,TRBJ2-7,NA,TRBV6-2/TRBV6-3,NA
TGTGCCAGCTTTACCCCGGGGATAACCCTAGAATACCAAGAGACCCAGTACTTC,CASFTPGITLEYQETQYF,TRBJ2-5,NA,TRBV6-1,few